This T cell receptor (beta chain) originates from a study of naive and memory T cell subsets. Study-level points and caveats: This RNA-based method may be sensitive to activation-related transcript changes.

A UMI-containing oligonucleotide was joined by 3' ligation to the TCR cDNA template. Ligated cDNA underwent four rounds of PCR with nested alpha and beta constant region primers and SP2. Each CDR3 protein is one row after TCRdb ran MiXCR on the 5' RACE reads. The table lists about 60,000 distinct CDR3 sequences, 8% to 9% of them singletons. Comment on this clonotype: Its specificity is unknown.

The V and J ends lost 5 bases and 2 bases respectively, with 14 bases between them. The germline V gene has CDR1 DFQATT and CDR2 SNEGSKA (reference sequence). The CDR3 length is 14 residues. The clonotype was recovered from a female donor in good health. The chain has TRBV20-1 and TRBJ2-3; D is possibly TRBD1 or TRBD2 (5 bases each). The CDR3 DNA reads TGCAGTGCTGGGGGACGGTTTAACACAGATACGCAGTATTTT. This sequence encodes CSAGGRFNTDTQYF.